The T cell receptor beta chain under discussion was sequenced for a study of breast tumors, draining lymph nodes, adjacent tissues. Broader study findings: Tumor T cell lymph node origin was a supported hypothesis, not proven.

In regard to this clonotype: No antigen is known for it.

Samples came from axillary lymph nodes draining the breast cancer. The CDR3 is 15 residues long. Between the trimmed V and J ends, which lost 4 bases and 4 bases, there was a span of 11 bases. Germline V lookup: CDR1 SNHLY, CDR2 FYNNEI. TCRdb analysed the multiplex PCR reads with MiXCR anew, one entry per CDR3 protein. The sample records more than 200,000 distinct CDR3 sequences, about 30% being singletons. The receptor was isolated from a female donor with breast cancer. Some clones in this sample may be carry-over from other donors' samples. The chain links TRBV2 to TRBJ2-6, with a possible D match to TRBD2 (6 bases). Sequenced input: axillary lymph node tissue. The CDR3 here is CASSGRAIGANVLTF. The CDR3 DNA sequence: TGTGCCAGCAGTGGGAGGGCCATCGGGGCCAACGTCCTGACTTTC.